These 10 T cell receptor beta chains were sequenced from one sample in a study of CD8 T cells in ankylosing spondylitis. Their recognized antigens are unknown. TCRdb used MiXCR to reprocess the 5' RACE reads, holding one entry per CDR3 protein. The data hold around 770,000 distinct CDR3 sequences, with roughly 12% observed a single time. Study-level results: Ankylosing spondylitis blood seemed to carry a telltale TCR beta motif made of roughly eight highly homologous variants.

The sample was blood, either unsorted or a sorted T cell fraction (not recorded which). The receptors were sampled from a male donor with ankylosing spondylitis.

This clonotype occurred a few times. This rearrangement joins TRBV29-1 to TRBJ2-5; a possible D gene is TRBD1 (6 bases). The ends were cut back, 4 bases at V and 0 bases at J, with 12 bases in the middle. CDR3 length: 14 amino acids. Germline CDR1 reads SQVTM; CDR2 reads ANQGSEA. CDR3 loop: CSVVDSFNQETQYF. The CDR3 region has the DNA TGCAGCGTTGTGGACAGCTTTAACCAAGAGACCCAGTACTTC.

The V gene is TRBV7-9, the J gene TRBJ1-2; D remains ambiguous. Germline V gene sequence: CDR1 SEHNR, CDR2 FQNEAQ (reference sequence). The V and J ends lost 6 bases and 0 bases respectively, with 14 bases between them. The CDR3 extends over 15 amino acids. The CDR3 protein is CASSYNRLANYGYTF. The CDR3 nucleotides read TGTGCCAGCAGTTATAATCGCTTAGCTAACTATGGCTACACCTTC.

This clonotype has just a few counts. This sequence joins TRBV7-2 and TRBJ1-2; D is possibly TRBD1 (5 bases). V was cut by 5 bases and J by 4 bases, with 17 bases left in between. Germline V gene data show CDR1 as SGHTA and CDR2 as FQGNSA. The CDR3 consists of 15 residues. CDR3 sequence reads: CASSPQRDQLYGYTF. Here the CDR3 DNA reads TGTGCCAGCAGCCCCCAAAGGGACCAACTCTATGGCTACACCTTC.

This rearrangement joins TRBV7-2 to TRBJ2-1, with D unresolved. Per the germline V gene, CDR1 is SGHTA and CDR2 is FQGNSA. The V gene lost 3 bases and the J gene lost 3 bases, with 12 bases spanning the gap. The CDR3 has 15 residues. The CDR3 is CASSFSIDGYNEQFF. CDR3 nucleotide sequence: TGTGCCAGCAGCTTTTCTATCGACGGCTACAATGAGCAGTTCTTC. The full variable domain, its missing parts supplied by reference TRBV7-2 and TRBJ2-1, is GAGVSQSPSNKVTEKGKDVELRCDPISGHTALYWYRQSLGQGLEFLIYFQGNSAPDKSGLPSDRFSAERTGGSVSTLTIQRTQQEDSAVYLCASSFSIDGYNEQFFGPGTRLTVL.

The chain couples TRBV12-3 or TRBV12-4 to TRBJ1-4, with 8 nucleotides matching TRBD1. The CDR3 is 18 amino acids. V was pared by 2 bases and J by 0 bases, with 8 bases of the junction left unmatched. CDR3: CASSLSGQGFATNEKLFF. CDR3 bases: TGTGCCAGCAGTTTAAGCGGACAGGGATTCGCAACTAATGAAAAACTGTTTTTT.

This clonotype showed up just a few times. The chain uses TRBV4-2 and TRBJ1-2, with 8 bases that match TRBD1. Per the germline V gene, CDR1 is LGHNA and CDR2 is YNFKEQ. The CDR3 has 20 residues. V lost 4 bases to trimming and J lost 0 bases; unmatched junction nucleotides: 19. The CDR3 nucleotides are TGTGCCAGCAGCCCGGGCGGTCCTGGACAGGGAGGTTTTACTAACTATGGCTACACCTTC. This codes for CASSPGGPGQGGFTNYGYTF.

This chain uses TRBV11-1 with TRBJ2-1; 9 bases fit TRBD1. Unmatched junction bases numbered 12, after V lost 5 bases and J lost 4 bases. This CDR3 is built from 17 residues. Germline V gene lookup returns CDR1 SGHAT and CDR2 FQDESV (reference sequence). The CDR3 sequence: CASSPSLGQGFYNEQFF. CDR3 in DNA: TGTGCCAGCAGCCCTTCCCTTGGACAGGGGTTTTACAATGAGCAGTTCTTC.

The table lists this clonotype with many counts. The V call is TRBV5-1, the J call TRBJ1-4; a weak D match, TRBD1 (6 bases). V lost 4 bases, J lost 12 bases, and 13 bases lay in between. The V gene's germline CDR1 is SGHRS and CDR2 YFSETQ. The CDR3 consists of 12 residues. CDR3 protein: CASSATGLELFF. The DNA for the CDR3 is TGCGCCAGCAGCGCGACAGGCTTGGAACTGTTTTTT.

This clonotype has only a few counts. The chain joins TRBV10-3 to TRBJ1-3; possible D gene TRBD1, 6 bases. Germline V CDR1 and CDR2: ENHRY, SYGVKD. CDR3 length equals 16 residues. V lost 1 base and J 1 base, leaving 11 bases between the germline ends. The CDR3 DNA reads TGTGCCATCAGTGAGTGGTCCGGGACATCTGGAAACACCATATATTTT. Residues: CAISEWSGTSGNTIYF.

The chain uses TRBV6-1 and TRBJ2-1, with 9 bases lining up with TRBD2. Germline CDR1 is MNHNS and CDR2 is SASEGT. Trimming removed 5 bases from V and 2 bases from J; junction bases left unmatched: 4. The length of the CDR3 is 15 residues. The CDR3 bases are TGTGCCAGCAGTCGTCGACTAGCGGCCTACAATGAGCAGTTCTTC. Protein: CASSRRLAAYNEQFF.